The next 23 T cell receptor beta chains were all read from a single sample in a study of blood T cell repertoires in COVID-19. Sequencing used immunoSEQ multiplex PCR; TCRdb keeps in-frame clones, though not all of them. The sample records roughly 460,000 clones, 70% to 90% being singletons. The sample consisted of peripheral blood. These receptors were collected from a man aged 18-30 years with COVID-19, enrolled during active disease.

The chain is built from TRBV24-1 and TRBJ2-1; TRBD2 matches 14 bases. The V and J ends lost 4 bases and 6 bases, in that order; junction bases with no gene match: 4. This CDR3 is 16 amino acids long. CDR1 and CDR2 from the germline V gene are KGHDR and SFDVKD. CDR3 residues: CATSETGTSGSNEQFF. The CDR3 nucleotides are TGTGCCACCAGTGAAACCGGGACTAGCGGGAGCAATGAGCAGTTCTTC.

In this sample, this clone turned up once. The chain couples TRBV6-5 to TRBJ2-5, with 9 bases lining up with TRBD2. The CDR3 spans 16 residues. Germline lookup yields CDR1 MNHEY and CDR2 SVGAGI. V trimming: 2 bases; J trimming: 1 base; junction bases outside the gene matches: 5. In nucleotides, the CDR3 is TGTGCCAGCAGTTACGGAGGAGCGGGAGGCCAAGAGACCCAGTACTTC. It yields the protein CASSYGGAGGQETQYF.

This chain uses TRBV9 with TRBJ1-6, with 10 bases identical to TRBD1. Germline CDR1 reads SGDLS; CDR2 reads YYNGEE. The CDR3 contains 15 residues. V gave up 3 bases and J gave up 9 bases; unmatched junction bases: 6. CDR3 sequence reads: CASSAGQGGGSPLHF. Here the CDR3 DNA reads TGTGCCAGCAGCGCCGGACAGGGGGGCGGTTCACCCCTCCACTTT.

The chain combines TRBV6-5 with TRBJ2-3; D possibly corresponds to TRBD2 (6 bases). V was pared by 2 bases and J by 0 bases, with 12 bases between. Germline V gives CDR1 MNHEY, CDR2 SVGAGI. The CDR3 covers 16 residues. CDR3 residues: CASSYGLATSTDTQYF. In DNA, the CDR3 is TGTGCCAGCAGTTACGGGCTAGCGACTAGCACAGATACGCAGTATTTT.

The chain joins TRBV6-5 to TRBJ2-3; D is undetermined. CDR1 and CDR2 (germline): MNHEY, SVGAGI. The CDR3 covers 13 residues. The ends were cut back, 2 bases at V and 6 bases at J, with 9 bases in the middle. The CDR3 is CASSYPPLDTQYF. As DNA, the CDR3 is TGTGCCAGCAGTTACCCCCCCCTCGATACGCAGTATTTT.

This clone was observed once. CDR3 in DNA: TGTGCCAGTTCAGACAGGGAACCTATGAACACTGAAGCTTTCTTT. It is translated as CASSDREPMNTEAFF. The rearrangement uses TRBV19 and TRBJ1-1; TRBD1 agrees at 7 bases. The CDR3 is 15 amino acids. The V gene's germline CDR1 is LNHDA and CDR2 SQIVND (reference sequence). V lost 8 bases, J lost 0 bases, and 9 bases stayed unmatched.

CDR3 bases: TGTGCAAGTCGCCCCGGACTAGCGGGAACAAATGAGCAGTTCTTC. It specifies CASRPGLAGTNEQFF. The V and J genes are TRBV12-2 and TRBJ2-1; TRBD2, the table's D call, lacks a check against the DNA. TRBV12-2 is listed as a pseudogene. This CDR3 spans 15 amino acids.

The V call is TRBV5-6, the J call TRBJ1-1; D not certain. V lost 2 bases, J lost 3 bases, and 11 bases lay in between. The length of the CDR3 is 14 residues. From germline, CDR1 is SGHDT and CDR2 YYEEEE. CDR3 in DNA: TGTGCCAGCAGCTTCATCGGGAGGGACACTGAAGCTTTCTTT. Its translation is CASSFIGRDTEAFF. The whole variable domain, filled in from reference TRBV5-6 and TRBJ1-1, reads DAGVTQSPTHLIKTRGQQVTLRCSPKSGHDTVSWYQQALGQGPQFIFQYYEEEERQRGNFPDRFSGHQFPNYSSELNVNALLLGDSALYLCASSFIGRDTEAFFGQGTRLTVV.

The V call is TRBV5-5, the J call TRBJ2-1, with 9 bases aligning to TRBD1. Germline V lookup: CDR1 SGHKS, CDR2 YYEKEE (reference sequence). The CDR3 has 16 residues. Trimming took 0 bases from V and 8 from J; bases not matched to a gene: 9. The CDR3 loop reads CASSLEGTGSVYEQFF. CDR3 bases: TGTGCCAGCAGCTTGGAAGGGACAGGGTCGGTCTATGAGCAGTTCTTC.

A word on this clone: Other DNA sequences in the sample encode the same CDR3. CDR3 bases: TGTGCCAGCAGTGAATGGACAGGACCTTACGAGCAGTACTTC. Translation: CASSEWTGPYEQYF. The rearrangement uses TRBV6-1 and TRBJ2-7; 7 positions agree with TRBD1. The CDR3 has 14 amino acids. Germline assignment: CDR1 MNHNS and CDR2 SASEGT. V lost 2 bases and J lost 4; bases outside the gene matches: 5.

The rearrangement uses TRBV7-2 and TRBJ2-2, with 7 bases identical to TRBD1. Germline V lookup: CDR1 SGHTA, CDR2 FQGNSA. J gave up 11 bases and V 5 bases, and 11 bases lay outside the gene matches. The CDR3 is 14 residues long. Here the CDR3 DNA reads TGTGCCAGCAGCCCCCGACAGGGTGGAGGAGAGCTGTTTTTT. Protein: CASSPRQGGGELFF. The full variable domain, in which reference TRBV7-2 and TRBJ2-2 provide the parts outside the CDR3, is GAGVSQSPSNKVTEKGKDVELRCDPISGHTALYWYRQSLGQGLEFLIYFQGNSAPDKSGLPSDRFSAERTGGSVSTLTIQRTQQEDSAVYLCASSPRQGGGELFFGEGSRLTVL.

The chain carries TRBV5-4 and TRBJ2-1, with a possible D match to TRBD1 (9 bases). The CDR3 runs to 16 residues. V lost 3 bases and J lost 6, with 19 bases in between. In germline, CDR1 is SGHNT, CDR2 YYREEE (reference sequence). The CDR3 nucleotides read TGTGCCAGCAGCTCCGCGGGGGGACAGGGCCGCAATGAGCAGTTCTTC. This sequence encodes CASSSAGGQGRNEQFF.

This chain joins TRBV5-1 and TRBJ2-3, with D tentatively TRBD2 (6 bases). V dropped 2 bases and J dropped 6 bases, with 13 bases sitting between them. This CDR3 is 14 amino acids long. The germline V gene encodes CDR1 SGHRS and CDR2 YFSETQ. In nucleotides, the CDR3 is TGCGCCAGCAGCTTAAGCGGGCGAGGGGATACGCAGTATTTT. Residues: CASSLSGRGDTQYF.

CDR3 sequence reads: CASSLAAPGANTGELFF. The CDR3 DNA reads TGTGCCAGCAGCTTAGCGGCGCCAGGGGCGAACACCGGGGAGCTGTTTTTT. The rearrangement links TRBV7-6 to TRBJ2-2; TRBD1 might be the D (6 bases). V gave up 0 bases and J gave up 0 bases, with 11 bases separating them. The CDR3 is 17 residues long. Per the germline V gene, CDR1 is SGHVS and CDR2 is FNYEAQ. The entire variable domain, with the rest obtained from reference TRBV7-6 and TRBJ2-2, is as follows: GAGVSQSPRYKVTKRGQDVALRCDPISGHVSLYWYRQALGQGPEFLTYFNYEAQQDKSGLPNDRFSAERPEGSISTLTIQRTEQRDSAMYRCASSLAAPGANTGELFFGEGSRLTVL.

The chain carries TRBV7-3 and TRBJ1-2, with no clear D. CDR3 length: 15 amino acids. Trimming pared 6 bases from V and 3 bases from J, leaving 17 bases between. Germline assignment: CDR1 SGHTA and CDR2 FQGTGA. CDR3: CASSPRGPRDYGYTF. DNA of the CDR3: TGTGCCAGCAGTCCCCGGGGTCCCCGAGACTATGGCTACACCTTC.

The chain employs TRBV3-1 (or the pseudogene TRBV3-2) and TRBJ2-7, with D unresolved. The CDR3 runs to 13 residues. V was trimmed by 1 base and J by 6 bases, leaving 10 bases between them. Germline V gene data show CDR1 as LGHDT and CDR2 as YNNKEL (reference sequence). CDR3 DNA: TGTGCCAGCAGCCAAGGTCCGGGTTTCGAGCAGTACTTC. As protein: CASSQGPGFEQYF.

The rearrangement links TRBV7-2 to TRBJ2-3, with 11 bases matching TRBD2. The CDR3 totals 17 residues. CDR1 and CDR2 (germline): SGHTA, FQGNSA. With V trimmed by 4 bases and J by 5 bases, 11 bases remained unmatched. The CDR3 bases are TGTGCCAGCAGCTCAAGACTAGCGGGGCTCGGTGGAGATACGCAGTATTTT. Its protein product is CASSSRLAGLGGDTQYF. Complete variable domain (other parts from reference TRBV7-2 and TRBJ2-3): GAGVSQSPSNKVTEKGKDVELRCDPISGHTALYWYRQSLGQGLEFLIYFQGNSAPDKSGLPSDRFSAERTGGSVSTLTIQRTQQEDSAVYLCASSSRLAGLGGDTQYFGPGTRLTVL.

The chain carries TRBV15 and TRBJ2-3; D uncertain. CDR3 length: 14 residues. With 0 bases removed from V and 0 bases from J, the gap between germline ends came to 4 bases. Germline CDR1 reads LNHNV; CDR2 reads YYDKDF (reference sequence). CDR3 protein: CATSRDPSTDTQYF. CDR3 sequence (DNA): TGTGCCACCAGCAGAGATCCGAGCACAGATACGCAGTATTTT.

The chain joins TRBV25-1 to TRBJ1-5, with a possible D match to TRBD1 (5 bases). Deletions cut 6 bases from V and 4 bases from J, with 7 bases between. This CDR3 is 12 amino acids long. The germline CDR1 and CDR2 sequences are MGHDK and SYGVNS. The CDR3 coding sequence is TGTGCCAGCAGCGACAGTAATCAGCCCCAGCATTTT. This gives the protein CASSDSNQPQHF. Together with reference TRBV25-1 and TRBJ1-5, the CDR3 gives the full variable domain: EADIYQTPRYLVIGTGKKITLECSQTMGHDKMYWYQQDPGMELHLIHYSYGVNSTEKGDLSSESTVSRIRTEHFPLTLESARPSHTSQYLCASSDSNQPQHFGDGTRLSIL.

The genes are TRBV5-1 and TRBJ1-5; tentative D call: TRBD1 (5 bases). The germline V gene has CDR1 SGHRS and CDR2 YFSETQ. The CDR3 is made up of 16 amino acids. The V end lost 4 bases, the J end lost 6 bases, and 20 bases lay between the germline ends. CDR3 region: CASSQRPLGVSQPQHF. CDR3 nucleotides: TGCGCCAGCAGCCAACGACCTCTAGGGGTCAGTCAGCCCCAGCATTTT.

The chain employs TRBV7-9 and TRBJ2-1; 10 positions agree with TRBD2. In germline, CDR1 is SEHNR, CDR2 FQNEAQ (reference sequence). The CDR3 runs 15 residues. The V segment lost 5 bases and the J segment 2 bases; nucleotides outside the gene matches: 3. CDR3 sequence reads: CASSLSGGPYNEQFF. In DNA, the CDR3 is TGTGCCAGCAGCCTTAGCGGGGGGCCCTACAATGAGCAGTTCTTC.

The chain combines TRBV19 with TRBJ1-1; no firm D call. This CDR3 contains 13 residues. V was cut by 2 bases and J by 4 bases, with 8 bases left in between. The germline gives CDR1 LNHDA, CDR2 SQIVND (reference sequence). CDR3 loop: CASSIQAGTEAFF. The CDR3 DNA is TGTGCCAGTAGTATACAGGCGGGCACTGAAGCTTTCTTT. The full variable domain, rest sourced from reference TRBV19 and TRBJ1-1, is DGGITQSPKYLFRKEGQNVTLSCEQNLNHDAMYWYRQDPGQGLRLIYYSQIVNDFQKGDIAEGYSVSREKKESFPLTVTSAQKNPTAFYLCASSIQAGTEAFFGQGTRLTVV.

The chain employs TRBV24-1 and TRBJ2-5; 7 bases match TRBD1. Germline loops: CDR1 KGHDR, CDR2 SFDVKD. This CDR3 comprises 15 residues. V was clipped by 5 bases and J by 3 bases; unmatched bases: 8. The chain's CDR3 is CATSVQGYPKETQYF. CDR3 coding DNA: TGTGCCACCAGTGTACAGGGGTATCCCAAAGAGACCCAGTACTTC.